Reported below is one T cell receptor (beta chain). Its specificity is unknown. These data are taken from a study of early T cells in non-severe SARS-CoV-2 infection. As for the study in general: Chains were unpaired, as sequencing was done on bulk RNA from unsorted whole blood.

This CDR3 region has 17 residues. The V end lost 1 base, the J end lost 2 bases, and 15 bases lay between the germline ends. The germline V gene encodes CDR1 SGHRS and CDR2 YFSETQ. Broader study findings: Clonotype matching in VDJdb favored anti-spike CD8 responses and did not capture private and CD4 specificities.

Individual cDNA molecules each received unique molecular identifiers attached to them. One entry per CDR3 protein results from TCRdb running MiXCR on the 5' RACE reads. The sample includes 50,000 to 60,000 distinct CDR3 sequences, under 8% seen only once; the top ten take 5.5% to 7.5%. This rearrangement joins TRBV5-1 to TRBJ1-4; D is perhaps TRBD1 (6 bases). The source is an adult who was a healthcare worker with PCR-confirmed SARS-CoV-2 infection or an uninfected control (not recorded which). The sequences come from whole blood, collected at baseline. CDR3 bases: TGCGCCAGCAGCTTGCGAGGGGGAGTTGTGACTAATGAAAAACTGTTTTTT. Translated, it gives CASSLRGGVVTNEKLFF.